This entry lists 13 T cell receptor beta chains sequenced from one sample in a study of blood T cell repertoires in COVID-19 (dated by TCRdb to about 2020). Library preparation employed the immunoSEQ multiplex PCR assay. TCRdb carries this immuneACCESS record with in-frame sequences only. Its versions omit some clonotypes, under half of them owing to an unresolved V gene in the studies checked, with the rest unexplained. This sample comprises 150,000 to 200,000 clones, 82% of them detected only once. Clones ranked in the top ten supply roughly 7% of the sample. Specimen: peripheral blood. These receptors originate from a woman aged 40-49 years with COVID-19, enrolled during active disease.

The rearrangement links TRBV5-8 to TRBJ2-7; 11 nucleotides align to TRBD1. The J segment lost 3 bases and the V segment lost 5 bases, leaving 4 bases of the junction unmatched. The germline gives CDR1 SGHTS, CDR2 YDEGEE. The CDR3 is 14 residues long. Written as DNA, the CDR3 is TGTGCCAGCAGTTCCGGGACAGGGGGCTACGAGCAGTACTTC. Its translation: CASSSGTGGYEQYF.

This chain joins TRBV12-3 or TRBV12-4 and TRBJ1-4; maybe TRBD1 (6 bases). Trimming took 3 bases from V and 10 from J, leaving 12 bases between them. The CDR3 has 13 residues. Here the CDR3 reads CASSLVRGGKLFF. For the CDR3, the DNA is TGTGCCAGCAGTTTGGTGAGGGGGGGAAAACTGTTTTTT.

The rearrangement uses TRBV6-5 and TRBJ2-1, with 10 positions matching TRBD2. Germline V gene data show CDR1 as MNHEY and CDR2 as SVGAGI. Trimming took 7 bases from V and 11 from J; bases not matched to a gene: 11. This CDR3 spans 14 amino acids. CDR3 loop: CASIQRGGRGQQFF. The CDR3, as DNA: TGTGCCAGCATCCAGCGGGGGGGCCGGGGCCAGCAGTTCTTC.

This chain uses TRBV14 with TRBJ1-2, with a possible D match to TRBD1 (5 bases). This CDR3 comprises 14 residues. Trimming took off 1 base at V and 5 bases at J, with 11 bases between the two ends. The germline V gene encodes CDR1 SGHDN and CDR2 FVKESK. Here the CDR3 DNA reads TGTGCCAGCAGCCAAGGTAGACAGCCATATGGCTACACCTTC. Protein product: CASSQGRQPYGYTF. The full variable domain, rest sourced from reference TRBV14 and TRBJ1-2, is EAGVTQFPSHSVIEKGQTVTLRCDPISGHDNLYWYRRVMGKEIKFLLHFVKESKQDESGMPNNRFLAERTGGTYSTLKVQPAELEDSGVYFCASSQGRQPYGYTFGSGTRLTVV.

The rearrangement links TRBV28 to TRBJ2-1; the D gene is possibly TRBD1 (5 bases). The CDR3 extends over 13 amino acids. Germline lookup yields CDR1 MDHEN and CDR2 SYDVKM. V was trimmed by 6 bases and J by 8 bases, leaving 14 bases between them. The CDR3 loop reads CASSLPGRDEQFF. The CDR3, as DNA: TGTGCCAGCAGCCTCCCAGGGCGAGATGAGCAGTTCTTC.

The V gene is TRBV2, the J gene TRBJ2-2; D is ambiguous. In germline, CDR1 is SNHLY, CDR2 FYNNEI. Between the trimmed V and J ends, which lost 3 bases and 5 bases, there was a span of 10 bases. The CDR3 totals 14 residues. The CDR3 sequence: CASSDRVRTGELFF. The CDR3 DNA reads TGTGCCAGCAGTGATCGGGTTAGAACCGGGGAGCTGTTTTTT.

This chain joins TRBV27 and TRBJ2-1, with D possibly TRBD2 on 6 matching bases. Trimming took off 5 bases at V and 0 bases at J, with 11 bases between the two ends. The CDR3 extends over 15 amino acids. The germline CDR1 and CDR2 sequences are MNHEY and SMNVEV (reference sequence). CDR3 sequence reads: CASSRRGSSYNEQFF. CDR3 nucleotides: TGTGCCAGCAGTAGACGGGGGAGCTCCTACAATGAGCAGTTCTTC.

This chain links TRBV24-1 with TRBJ2-3, with 8 nucleotides matching TRBD2. Germline loops: CDR1 KGHDR, CDR2 SFDVKD. Unmatched junction bases numbered 4, after V lost 5 bases and J lost 4 bases. This CDR3 has 14 amino acids. The CDR3: CATSAGGSSDTQYF. Here the CDR3 DNA reads TGTGCCACCAGTGCGGGGGGGTCGTCAGATACGCAGTATTTT.

The CDR3 coding sequence is TGCGCCAGCTCCGGGGGCTCTGGGGCCAACGTCCTGACTTTC. It translates to CASSGGSGANVLTF. The chain has TRBV5-1 and TRBJ2-6, with D perhaps TRBD2 (6 bases). Trimming removed 7 bases from V and 0 bases from J, with 8 bases in between. The CDR3 covers 14 residues. CDR1 SGHRS and CDR2 YFSETQ come from the germline V gene.

This chain joins TRBV24-1 and TRBJ2-2; 10 bases align to TRBD2. The germline V gene has CDR1 KGHDR and CDR2 SFDVKD. CDR3 size: 19 residues. With V trimmed by 1 base and J by 2 bases, 9 bases remained unmatched. CDR3 nucleotide sequence: TGTGCCACCAGTGATTTCCGCCTCGGACTAGCGGCAAACACCGGGGAGCTGTTTTTT. This gives the protein CATSDFRLGLAANTGELFF.

V usage is TRBV3-1 (or the pseudogene TRBV3-2) and J usage is TRBJ1-3; D perhaps matches TRBD1 (5 bases). The CDR3 is made up of 16 amino acids. The germline CDR1 and CDR2 sequences are LGHDT and YNNKEL (reference sequence). The V and J ends lost 5 bases and 0 bases respectively, with 14 bases between them. This CDR3 reads CASSNGWGGSGNTIYF. Here the CDR3 DNA reads TGTGCCAGCAGCAACGGATGGGGCGGCTCTGGAAACACCATATATTTT.

The rearrangement uses TRBV4-1 and TRBJ2-3, with 8 bases aligning to TRBD2. The CDR3 consists of 17 residues. Germline V CDR1 and CDR2: MGHRA, YSYEKL. V dropped 3 bases and J dropped 2; count of bases not matched to a gene: 10. For the CDR3, the DNA is TGCGCCAGCAGCCAGCGAACTACTAGCGGATTCACAGATACGCAGTATTTT. It yields the protein CASSQRTTSGFTDTQYF.

The genes are TRBV18 and TRBJ2-7, with D possibly matching TRBD1 (6 bases). Germline values: CDR1 KGHSH, CDR2 LQKENI. CDR3 length equals 15 residues. V was cut by 3 bases and J by 6 bases, with 18 bases left in between. This CDR3 reads CASSPPRGLGVEQYF. CDR3 in DNA: TGTGCCAGCTCACCTCCTAGGGGGTTGGGGGTCGAGCAGTACTTC.